This TCR beta chain was captured in a study of blood T cell repertoires in COVID-19. Assay: immunoSEQ multiplex PCR; the TCRdb copy retains only in-frame clones and omits some. The data show about 250,000 clones, 88% seen once. V dropped 4 bases and J dropped 1 base, with 11 bases sitting between them. From germline, CDR1 is SGDLS and CDR2 YYNGEE. This CDR3 region has 14 residues. The sample comprised peripheral blood. The rearrangement uses TRBV9 and TRBJ1-1; D is uncertain. This clonotype originated in a man at least 80 years old with acute or convalescent COVID-19. The CDR3 DNA is TGTGCCAGCAGCCTCCTCCAGTCGAACACTGAAGCTTTCTTT. Translation gives CASSLLQSNTEAFF.